This record concerns one T cell receptor (beta chain) sequence. The antigen is unknown. The source of the sample is a study of graft-versus-host responses after intestinal transplantation. Overall study: Recipients got multivisceral, liver-intestinal, or isolated intestinal transplants. Induction using anti-thymocyte globulin, followed by tacrolimus and steroids for two to three years, was given to all recipients.

Clones were read by immunoSEQ multiplex PCR, and TCRdb kept only the in-frame ones, dropping some. The top ten hold about 0.2% of the sample, which has about 88,000 clones, about 94% seen once. The CDR3 contains 15 residues. CDR1 is SNHLY, CDR2 FYNNEI, per germline. V lost 7 bases and J 6 bases, leaving 16 bases between the germline ends. Sequenced here: unstimulated CD4+ T cells sorted from spleen or lymph node cells, sampled before transplant. The chain links TRBV2 to TRBJ1-6, with D possibly being TRBD1 (6 bases). The source is a human donor who was the organ donor for an intestinal transplant. The CDR3: CASTPLDSFNSPLHF. Here the CDR3 DNA reads TGTGCCAGCACACCACTGGACAGCTTTAATTCACCCCTCCACTTT.